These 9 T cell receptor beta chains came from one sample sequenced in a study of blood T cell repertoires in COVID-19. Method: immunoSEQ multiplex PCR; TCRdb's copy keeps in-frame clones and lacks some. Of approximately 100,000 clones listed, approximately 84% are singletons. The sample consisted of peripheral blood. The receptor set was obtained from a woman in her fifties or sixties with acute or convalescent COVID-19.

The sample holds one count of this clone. The CDR3 protein is CASRHRTSGGRLAKNIQYF. CDR3 in DNA: TGTGCCAGCAGGCACCGGACTAGCGGGGGCCGTCTAGCCAAAAACATTCAGTACTTC. The V call is TRBV6-4, the J call TRBJ2-4; 13 nucleotides line up with TRBD2. The CDR3 sequence is 19 residues long. Germline loops: CDR1 MRHNA, CDR2 SNTAGT. V lost 6 bases to trimming and J lost 0 bases; unmatched junction nucleotides: 11.

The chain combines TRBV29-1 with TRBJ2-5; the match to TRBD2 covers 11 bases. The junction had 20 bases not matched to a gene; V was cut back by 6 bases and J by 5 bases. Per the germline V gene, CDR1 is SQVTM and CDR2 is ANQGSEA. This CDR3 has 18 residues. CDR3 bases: TGCAGCGTAGGGCGACTAGCGGGGTTCCCCGCCCGAGGGGAGACCCAGTACTTC. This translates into CSVGRLAGFPARGETQYF.

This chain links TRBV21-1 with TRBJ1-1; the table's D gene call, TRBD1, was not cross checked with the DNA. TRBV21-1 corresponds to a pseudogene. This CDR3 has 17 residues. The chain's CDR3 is CASSKQARKGAWTEAFF. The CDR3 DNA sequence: TGTGCCAGCAGCAAGCAAGCTAGAAAGGGGGCGTGGACTGAAGCTTTCTTT.

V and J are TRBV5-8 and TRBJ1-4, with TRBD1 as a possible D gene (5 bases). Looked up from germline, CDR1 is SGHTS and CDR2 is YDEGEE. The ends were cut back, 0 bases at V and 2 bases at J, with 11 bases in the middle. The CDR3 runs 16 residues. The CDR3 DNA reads TGTGCCAGCAGCTTGGAAGGGGCACCTACTAATGAAAAACTGTTTTTT. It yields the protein CASSLEGAPTNEKLFF.

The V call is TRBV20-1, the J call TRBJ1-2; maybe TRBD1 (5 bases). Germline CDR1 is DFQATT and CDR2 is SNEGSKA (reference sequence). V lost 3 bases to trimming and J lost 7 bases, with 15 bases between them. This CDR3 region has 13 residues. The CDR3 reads CSASLQEGGGYTF. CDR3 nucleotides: TGCAGTGCTAGTCTACAGGAAGGCGGTGGCTACACCTTC.

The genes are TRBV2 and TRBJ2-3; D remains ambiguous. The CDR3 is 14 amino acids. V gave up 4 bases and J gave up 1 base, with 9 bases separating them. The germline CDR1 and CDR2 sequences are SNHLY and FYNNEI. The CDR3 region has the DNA TGTGCCAGCAGTGTCCTTGGCCGCACAGATACGCAGTATTTT. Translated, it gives CASSVLGRTDTQYF.

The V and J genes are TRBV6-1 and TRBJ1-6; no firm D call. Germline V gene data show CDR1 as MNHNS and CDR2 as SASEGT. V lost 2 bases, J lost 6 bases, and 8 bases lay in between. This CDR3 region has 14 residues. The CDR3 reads CASSETGSNSPLHF. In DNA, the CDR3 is TGTGCCAGCAGTGAAACGGGATCTAATTCACCCCTCCACTTT.

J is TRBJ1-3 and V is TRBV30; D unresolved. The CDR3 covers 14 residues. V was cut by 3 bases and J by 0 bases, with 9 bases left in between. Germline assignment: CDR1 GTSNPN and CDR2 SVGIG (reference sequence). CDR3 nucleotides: TGTGCCTGGAGGGGAGTGGACTCTGGAAACACCATATATTTT. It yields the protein CAWRGVDSGNTIYF.

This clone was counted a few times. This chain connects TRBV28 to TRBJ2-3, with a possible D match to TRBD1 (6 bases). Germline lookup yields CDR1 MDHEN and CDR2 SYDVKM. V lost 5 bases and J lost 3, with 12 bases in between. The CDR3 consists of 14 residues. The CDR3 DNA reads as TGTGCCAGCAGTCCGCAGGGGATAACAGATACGCAGTATTTT. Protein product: CASSPQGITDTQYF.